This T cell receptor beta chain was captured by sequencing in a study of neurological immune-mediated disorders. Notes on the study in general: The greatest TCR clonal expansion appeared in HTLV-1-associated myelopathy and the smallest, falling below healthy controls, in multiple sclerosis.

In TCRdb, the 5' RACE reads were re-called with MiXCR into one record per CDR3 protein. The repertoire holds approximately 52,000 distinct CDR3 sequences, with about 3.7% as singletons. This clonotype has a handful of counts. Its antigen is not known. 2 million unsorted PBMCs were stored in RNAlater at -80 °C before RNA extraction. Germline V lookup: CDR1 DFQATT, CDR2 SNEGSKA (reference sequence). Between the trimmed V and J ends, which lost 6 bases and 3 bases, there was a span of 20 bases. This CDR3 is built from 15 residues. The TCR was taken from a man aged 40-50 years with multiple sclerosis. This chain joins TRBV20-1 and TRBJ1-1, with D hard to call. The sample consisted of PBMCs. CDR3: CSAYKWVGKDTEAFF. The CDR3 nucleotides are TGCAGTGCATACAAGTGGGTGGGGAAGGACACTGAAGCTTTCTTT.